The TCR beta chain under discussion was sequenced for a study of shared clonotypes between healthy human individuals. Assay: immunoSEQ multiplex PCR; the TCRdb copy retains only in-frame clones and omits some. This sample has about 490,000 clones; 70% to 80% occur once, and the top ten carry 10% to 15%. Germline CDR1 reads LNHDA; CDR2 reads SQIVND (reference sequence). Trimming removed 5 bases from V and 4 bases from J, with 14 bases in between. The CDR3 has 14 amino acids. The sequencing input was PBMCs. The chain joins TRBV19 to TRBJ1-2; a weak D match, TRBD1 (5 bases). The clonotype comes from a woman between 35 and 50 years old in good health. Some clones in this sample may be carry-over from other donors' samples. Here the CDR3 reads CASSVPGLSYGYTF. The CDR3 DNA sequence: TGTGCCAGTAGTGTCCCGGGACTCAGCTATGGCTACACCTTC.